The clone carrying this TCR beta chain was found a few times. This CDR3 has 16 residues. CDR1 is SGHRS, CDR2 YFSETQ, per germline. Trimming took off 0 bases at V and 2 bases at J, with 12 bases between the two ends. Clones were sequenced by immunoSEQ multiplex PCR, and TCRdb holds only the in-frame ones, with some missing. The profile covers 9,000 to 9,500 clones, with 27% appearing a single time and roughly 19% taken by the ten largest. This sample was included in a study of sequential checkpoint blockade in melanoma. Across the whole study: Randomization was 1:1 between first-line nivolumab→ipilimumab and ipilimumab→nivolumab. TCRβ was sequenced from DNA of 90 to 95 pretreatment tumors.

The treatment denotes: randomized to nivolumab then ipilimumab (arm A) or the reverse (arm B). The TCR was taken from a human donor with melanoma. The rearrangement links TRBV5-1 to TRBJ2-1; a weak D match, TRBD2 (6 bases). Sample: tumor tissue (inferred from file names), taken from a patient given nivolumab and ipilimumab in sequence. The CDR3 is CASSLAGTLTYNEQFF. CDR3 coding DNA: TGCGCCAGCAGCTTGGCCGGGACTTTAACCTACAATGAGCAGTTCTTC.